This T cell receptor beta chain was obtained from a study of PD-L1 blockade in urothelial cancer (dated by TCRdb to 2016 to 2017). With regard to the full study: All patients started therapy around 2014 and received atezolizumab 1,200 mg intravenously every 3 weeks. About 90% of the roughly 29 patients were identified as males with urothelial cancer of bladder origin, and a prior smoking history was reported by 18 of 29 patients. An ECOG performance status of 0 or 1 was recorded for the patients, and 0 to 3 prior chemotherapy regimens had been received by the patients. Blood samples were analyzed at 3 weeks after treatment start (second dose) and at 6 weeks after treatment start. Blood samples gave a median of around 140,000 T cells and 80,000 to 95,000 unique TCRs, with a median clonality of approximately 0.08. The study, an exploratory multi-omic analysis, examined somatic, immune and clinical correlates of response to PD-L1 blockade with atezolizumab in urothelial cancer. Pretreatment tumor samples, along with matched peripheral blood collected serially before and after atezolizumab treatment, underwent TCR sequencing. Progression-free survival longer than 6 months counted as durable clinical benefit, and TCR features were additionally tested against both progression-free and overall survival. In the same patients, pretreatment tumors underwent whole exome sequencing and RNA sequencing in addition to TCR sequencing. Under ten patients achieved durable clinical benefit and some 20 did not. Some 29 patients had pretreatment blood TCR-seq, about 24 had at least one posttreatment blood collection, and about 24 had tumor TCR-seq. General conclusions and limits of the study: A pretreatment peripheral blood TCR clonality below the median was linked to improved progression-free and overall survival. Patients with durable benefit showed greater expansion of tumor-associated TCR clones in peripheral blood 3 weeks after starting treatment (n = 22, p = 0.022). Small sample size (n ≈ 29) and many exploratory analyses mean the results are intended to be hypothesis-generating.

Concerning this clone itself: No cognate antigen has been identified for it. No clone much larger than this one lies a single base away; base qualities are absent.

In light of the paper, this sample's time point label describes: pretreatment peripheral blood. A total of about 31 patients with locally advanced or metastatic urothelial carcinoma, treated at Memorial Sloan Kettering on a trial protocol, made up the cohort. Peripheral blood mononuclear cells were collected pretreatment and during treatment, with between 1 and 8 total time points per patient. The Qiagen DNeasy Blood extraction kit was used to purify genomic DNA from total PBMCs and tumor samples. PBMCs were collected pretreatment and during treatment and were isolated and stored as previously described. Reading the germline V gene gives CDR1 SGHTS and CDR2 YDEGEE. V and J lose 0 bases and 8 bases, and a span of 15 bases separates them. Reading from cysteine to phenylalanine, the CDR3 counts 15 amino acids. Solely the CDR3 DNA is kept, with 45 bases framed from the first base. To estimate absolute template abundance from read counts, synthetic TCR analog templates were spiked into each PCR. TCRbeta CDR3 regions were amplified from genomic DNA with bias-controlled V and J gene primers using the immunoSEQ assay. Sequencing of rearranged TCRbeta segments was performed at approximately 20X coverage. Turning to the authors' computational methods: Clustering was used to correct sequencing errors, and CDR3s were annotated against IMGT to assign V, D and J genes. Downstream analyses used only productive TCRbeta rearrangements, leaving out any out-of-frame or stop-codon sequences. To compute clonality, Shannon entropy was normalized by the log of the number of unique productive sequences and then subtracted from one. Fisher's exact test with Benjamini-Hochberg correction, using a cutoff of adjusted p below 0.01, was how clones that differed between time points or between blood and tumor were identified. The table comes from immuneACCESS by way of TCRdb, which keeps in-frame sequences with V and J called. Part of the clones is missing from these tables; in studies checked, under half for an unresolved V gene and the rest for unknown reasons. Clone size and the V and J calls come from that table; the DNA yielded D and trimming. The sample contains tens of thousands of clones, roughly 90% of them found a single time. The ten largest clones capture roughly 1.6% of the sample.

The rearrangement joined TRBV5-8 to TRBJ2-4; the D gene is perhaps TRBD2, on 5 matching bases. The receptor comes from a man in his sixties with urothelial cancer. Sequencing used PBMCs, obtained around atezolizumab (anti-PD-L1) treatment. The CDR3 protein sequence reads: CASSLGRTSGDIQYF. The DNA reads TGTGCCAGCAGCTTGGGCAGGACGTCCGGGGACATTCAGTACTTC.